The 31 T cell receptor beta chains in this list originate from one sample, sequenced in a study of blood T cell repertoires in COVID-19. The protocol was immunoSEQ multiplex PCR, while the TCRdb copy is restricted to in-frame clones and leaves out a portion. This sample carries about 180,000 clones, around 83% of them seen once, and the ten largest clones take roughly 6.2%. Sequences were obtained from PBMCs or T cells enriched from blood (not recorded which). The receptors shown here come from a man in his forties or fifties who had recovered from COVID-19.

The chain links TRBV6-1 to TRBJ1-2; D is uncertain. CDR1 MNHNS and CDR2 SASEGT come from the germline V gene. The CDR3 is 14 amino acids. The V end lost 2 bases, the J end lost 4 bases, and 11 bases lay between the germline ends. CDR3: CASSESTAVYGYTF. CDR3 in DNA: TGTGCCAGCAGTGAATCTACGGCGGTCTATGGCTACACCTTC.

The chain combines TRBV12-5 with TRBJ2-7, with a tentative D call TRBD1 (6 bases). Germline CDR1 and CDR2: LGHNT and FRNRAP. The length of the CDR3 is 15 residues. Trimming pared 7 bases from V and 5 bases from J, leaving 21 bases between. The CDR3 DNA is TGTGCTAGTGCTCAATTAGGGGGACGGAGCCACGAGCAGTACTTC. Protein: CASAQLGGRSHEQYF.

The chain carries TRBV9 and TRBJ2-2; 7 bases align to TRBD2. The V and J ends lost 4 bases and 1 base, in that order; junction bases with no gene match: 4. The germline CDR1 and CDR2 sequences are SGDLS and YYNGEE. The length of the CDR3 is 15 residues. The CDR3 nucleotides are TGTGCCAGCAGCCCAAGGGAGGGGAACACCGGGGAGCTGTTTTTT. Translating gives CASSPREGNTGELFF.

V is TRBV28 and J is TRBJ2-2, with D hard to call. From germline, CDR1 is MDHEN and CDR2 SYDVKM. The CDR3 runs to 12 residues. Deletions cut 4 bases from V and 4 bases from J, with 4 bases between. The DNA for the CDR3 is TGTGCCAGCAGTTACTCCACCGGGGAGCTGTTTTTT. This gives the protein CASSYSTGELFF.

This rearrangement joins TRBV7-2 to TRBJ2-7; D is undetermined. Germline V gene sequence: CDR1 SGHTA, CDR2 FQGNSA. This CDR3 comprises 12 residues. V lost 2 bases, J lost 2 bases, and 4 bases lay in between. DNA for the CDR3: TGTGCCAGCAGCTTAACAACCTACGAGCAGTACTTC. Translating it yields CASSLTTYEQYF.

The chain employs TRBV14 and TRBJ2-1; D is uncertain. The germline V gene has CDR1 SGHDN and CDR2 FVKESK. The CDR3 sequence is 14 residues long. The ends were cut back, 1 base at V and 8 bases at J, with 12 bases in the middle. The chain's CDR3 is CASSQGSSFHEQFF. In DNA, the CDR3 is TGTGCCAGCAGCCAAGGGTCTAGTTTCCATGAGCAGTTCTTC.

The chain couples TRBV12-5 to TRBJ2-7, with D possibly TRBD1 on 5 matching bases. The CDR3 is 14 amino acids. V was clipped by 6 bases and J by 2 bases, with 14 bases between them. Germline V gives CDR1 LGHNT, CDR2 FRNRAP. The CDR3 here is CASGHNRLPYEQYF. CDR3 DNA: TGTGCTAGTGGACATAACAGGTTACCCTACGAGCAGTACTTC.

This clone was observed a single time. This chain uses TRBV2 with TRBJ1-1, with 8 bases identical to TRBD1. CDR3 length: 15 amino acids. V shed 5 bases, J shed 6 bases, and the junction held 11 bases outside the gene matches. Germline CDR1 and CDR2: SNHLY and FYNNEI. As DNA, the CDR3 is TGTGCCAGCAGTATCTTTCAGGGGGCCGAGCCTGAAGCTTTCTTT. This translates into CASSIFQGAEPEAFF. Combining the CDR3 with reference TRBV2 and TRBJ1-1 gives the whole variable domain EPEVTQTPSHQVTQMGQEVILRCVPISNHLYFYWYRQILGQKVEFLVSFYNNEISEKSEIFDDQFSVERPDGSNFTLKIRSTKLEDSAMYFCASSIFQGAEPEAFFGQGTRLTVV.

In nucleotides, the CDR3 is TGTGCCAGCAGCCCACCCGTTGGACAGGGAGAGCAGTACTTC. Its protein product is CASSPPVGQGEQYF. The rearrangement uses TRBV3-1 (or the pseudogene TRBV3-2) and TRBJ2-7; 8 positions agree with TRBD1. The germline V gene encodes CDR1 LGHDT and CDR2 YNNKEL (reference sequence). There are 14 residues in the CDR3. With V trimmed by 4 bases and J by 7 bases, 9 bases remained unmatched.

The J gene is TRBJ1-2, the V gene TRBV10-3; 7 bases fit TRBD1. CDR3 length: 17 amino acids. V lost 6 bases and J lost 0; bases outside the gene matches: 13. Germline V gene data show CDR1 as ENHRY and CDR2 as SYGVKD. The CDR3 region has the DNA TGTGCCATCAGCGAACGGACAGGACCCTTTACTAACTATGGCTACACCTTC. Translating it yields CAISERTGPFTNYGYTF.

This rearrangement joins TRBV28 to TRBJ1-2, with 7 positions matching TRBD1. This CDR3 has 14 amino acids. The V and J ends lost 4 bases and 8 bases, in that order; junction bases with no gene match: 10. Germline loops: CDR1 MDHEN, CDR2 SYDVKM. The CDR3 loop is CASSSPPDRRGYTF. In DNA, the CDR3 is TGTGCCAGCAGTTCCCCCCCGGACAGGAGGGGCTACACCTTC.

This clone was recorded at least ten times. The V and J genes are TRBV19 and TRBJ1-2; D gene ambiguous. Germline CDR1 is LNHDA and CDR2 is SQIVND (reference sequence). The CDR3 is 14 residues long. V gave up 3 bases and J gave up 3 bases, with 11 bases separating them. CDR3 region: CASSMRGRDYGYTF. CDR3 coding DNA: TGTGCCAGTAGTATGCGCGGGAGAGACTATGGCTACACCTTC.

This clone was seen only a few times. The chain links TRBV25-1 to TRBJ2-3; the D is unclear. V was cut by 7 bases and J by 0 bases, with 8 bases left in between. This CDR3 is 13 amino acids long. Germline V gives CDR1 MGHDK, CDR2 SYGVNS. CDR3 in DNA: TGTGCCAGCATTGCCTACAGCACAGATACGCAGTATTTT. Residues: CASIAYSTDTQYF.

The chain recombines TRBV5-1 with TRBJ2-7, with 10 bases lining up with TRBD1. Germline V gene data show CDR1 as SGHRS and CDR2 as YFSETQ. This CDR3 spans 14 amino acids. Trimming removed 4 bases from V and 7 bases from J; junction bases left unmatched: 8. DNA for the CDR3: TGCGCCAGCAGCCCGGGACAGGGGAGGGAGGAGCAGTACTTC. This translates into CASSPGQGREEQYF.

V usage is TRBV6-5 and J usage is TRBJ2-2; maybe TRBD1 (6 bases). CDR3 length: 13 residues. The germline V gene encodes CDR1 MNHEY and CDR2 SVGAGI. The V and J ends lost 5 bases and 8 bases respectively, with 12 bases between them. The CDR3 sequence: CASSHRDGGELFF. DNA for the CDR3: TGTGCCAGCAGTCACAGGGATGGAGGGGAGCTGTTTTTT.

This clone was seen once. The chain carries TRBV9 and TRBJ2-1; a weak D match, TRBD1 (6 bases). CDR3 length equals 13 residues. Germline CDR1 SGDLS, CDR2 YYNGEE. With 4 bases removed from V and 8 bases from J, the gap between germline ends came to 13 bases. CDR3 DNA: TGTGCCAGCAGCAACTACAGGGAAGATGAGCAGTTCTTC. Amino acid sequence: CASSNYREDEQFF. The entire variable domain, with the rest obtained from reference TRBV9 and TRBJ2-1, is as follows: DSGVTQTPKHLITATGQRVTLRCSPRSGDLSVYWYQQSLDQGLQFLIQYYNGEERAKGNILERFSAQQFPDLHSELNLSSLELGDSALYFCASSNYREDEQFFGPGTRLTVL.

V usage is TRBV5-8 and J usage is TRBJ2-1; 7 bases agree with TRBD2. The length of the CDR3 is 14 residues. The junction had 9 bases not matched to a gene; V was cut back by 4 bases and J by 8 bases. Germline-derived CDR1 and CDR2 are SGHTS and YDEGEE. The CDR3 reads CASSLGTIVHEQFF. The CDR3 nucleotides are TGTGCCAGCAGCCTAGGGACTATTGTCCATGAGCAGTTCTTC.

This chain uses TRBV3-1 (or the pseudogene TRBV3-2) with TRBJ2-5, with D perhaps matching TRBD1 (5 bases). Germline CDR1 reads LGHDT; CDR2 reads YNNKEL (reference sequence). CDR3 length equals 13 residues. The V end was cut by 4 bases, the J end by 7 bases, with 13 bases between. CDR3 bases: TGTGCCAGCAGCCTATCAGTCCAGGGGACCCAGTACTTC. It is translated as CASSLSVQGTQYF.

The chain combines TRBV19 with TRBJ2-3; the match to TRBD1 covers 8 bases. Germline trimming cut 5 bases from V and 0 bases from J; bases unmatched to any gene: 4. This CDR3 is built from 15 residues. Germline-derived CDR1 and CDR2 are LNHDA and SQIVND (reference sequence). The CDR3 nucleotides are TGTGCCAGTAGTGCCCGGACAGGGAGCACAGATACGCAGTATTTT. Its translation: CASSARTGSTDTQYF.

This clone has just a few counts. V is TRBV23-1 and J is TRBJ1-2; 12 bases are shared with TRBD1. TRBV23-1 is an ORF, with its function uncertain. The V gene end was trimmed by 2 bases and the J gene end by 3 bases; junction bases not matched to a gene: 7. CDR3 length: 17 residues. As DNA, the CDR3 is TGCGCCAGCAGTCAAGCCAGGGACAGGGGGCGCGACTATGGCTACACCTTC. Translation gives CASSQARDRGRDYGYTF.

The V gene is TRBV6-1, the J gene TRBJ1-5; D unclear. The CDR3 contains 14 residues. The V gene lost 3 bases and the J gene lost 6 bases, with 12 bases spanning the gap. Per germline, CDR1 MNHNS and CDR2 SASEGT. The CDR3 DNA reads TGTGCCAGCAGTGACGAGGTAAATGGTCAGCCCCAGCATTTT. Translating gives CASSDEVNGQPQHF.

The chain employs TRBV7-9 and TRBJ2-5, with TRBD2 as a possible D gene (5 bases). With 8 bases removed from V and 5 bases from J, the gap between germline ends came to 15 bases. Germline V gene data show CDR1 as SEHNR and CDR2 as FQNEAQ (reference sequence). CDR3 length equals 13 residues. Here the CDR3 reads CASVLEEWETQYF. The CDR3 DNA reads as TGTGCCAGCGTCCTGGAGGAGTGGGAGACCCAGTACTTC.

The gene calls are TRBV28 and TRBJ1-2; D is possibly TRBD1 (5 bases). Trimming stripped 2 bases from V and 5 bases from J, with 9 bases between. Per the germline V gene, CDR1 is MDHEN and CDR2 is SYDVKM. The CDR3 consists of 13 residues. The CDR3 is CASSLTRGYGYTF. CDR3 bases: TGTGCCAGCAGTTTAACGCGGGGGTATGGCTACACCTTC.

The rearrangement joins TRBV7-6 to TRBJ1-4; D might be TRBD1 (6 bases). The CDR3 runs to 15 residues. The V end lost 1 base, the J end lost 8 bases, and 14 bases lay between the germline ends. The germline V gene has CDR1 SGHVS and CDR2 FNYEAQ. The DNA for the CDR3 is TGTGCCAGCAGCTTAGGTCGGGGGGCGTTAGAAAAACTGTTTTTT. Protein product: CASSLGRGALEKLFF.

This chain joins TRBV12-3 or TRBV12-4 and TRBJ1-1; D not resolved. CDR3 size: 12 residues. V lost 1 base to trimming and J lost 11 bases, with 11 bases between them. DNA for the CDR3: TGTGCCAGCAGTTTAGGAGCAGCGGGGGCTTTCTTT. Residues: CASSLGAAGAFF.

The CDR3 spells CASSPGGSYGYTF. The DNA of the CDR3 is TGTGCCAGCAGCCCCGGGGGTTCCTATGGCTACACCTTC. The rearrangement links TRBV5-6 to TRBJ1-2; possible D gene TRBD1, 5 bases. Trimming left V 4 bases short and J 4 bases short, with 11 bases between. Germline V lookup: CDR1 SGHDT, CDR2 YYEEEE. The CDR3 runs to 13 residues.

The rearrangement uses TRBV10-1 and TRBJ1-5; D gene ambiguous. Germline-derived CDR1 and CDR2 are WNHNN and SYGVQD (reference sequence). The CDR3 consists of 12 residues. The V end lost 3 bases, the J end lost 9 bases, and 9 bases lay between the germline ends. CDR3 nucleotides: TGCGCCAGCAGTGATGTCATTTGGCCCCAGCATTTT. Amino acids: CASSDVIWPQHF.

CDR3 DNA sequence: TGTGCCAGCAGTCCCCACCGGGGAGCGGGAATCGAGCAGTACTTC. Amino acid sequence: CASSPHRGAGIEQYF. The chain links TRBV28 to TRBJ2-7, with 7 bases identical to TRBD2. Germline loops: CDR1 MDHEN, CDR2 SYDVKM. This CDR3 is built from 15 residues. J gave up 6 bases and V 5 bases, and 13 bases lay outside the gene matches. Variable domain in full (rest from reference TRBV28 and TRBJ2-7): DVKVTQSSRYLVKRTGEKVFLECVQDMDHENMFWYRQDPGLGLRLIYFSYDVKMKEKGDIPEGYSVSREKKERFSLILESASTNQTSMYLCASSPHRGAGIEQYFGPGTRLTVT.

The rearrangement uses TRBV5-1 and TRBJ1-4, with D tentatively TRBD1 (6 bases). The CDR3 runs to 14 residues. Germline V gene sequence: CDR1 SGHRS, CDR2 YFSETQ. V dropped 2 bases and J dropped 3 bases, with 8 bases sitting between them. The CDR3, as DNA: TGCGCCAGCAGCTTCAGGACAGCTAATGAAAAACTGTTTTTT. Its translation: CASSFRTANEKLFF.

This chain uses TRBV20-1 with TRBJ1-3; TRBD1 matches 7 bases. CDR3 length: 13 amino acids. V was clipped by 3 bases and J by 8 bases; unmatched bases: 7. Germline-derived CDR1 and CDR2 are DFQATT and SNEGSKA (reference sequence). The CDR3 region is CSASTRQGDTIYF. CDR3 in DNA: TGCAGTGCTAGTACGAGACAGGGAGACACCATATATTTT.

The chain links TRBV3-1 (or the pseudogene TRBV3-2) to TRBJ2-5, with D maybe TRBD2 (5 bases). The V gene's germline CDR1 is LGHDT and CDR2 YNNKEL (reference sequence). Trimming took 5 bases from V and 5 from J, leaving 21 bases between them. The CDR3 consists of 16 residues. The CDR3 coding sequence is TGTGCCAGCAGCGACCGTGGCGGGTATGACCGGGAGACCCAGTACTTC. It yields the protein CASSDRGGYDRETQYF.